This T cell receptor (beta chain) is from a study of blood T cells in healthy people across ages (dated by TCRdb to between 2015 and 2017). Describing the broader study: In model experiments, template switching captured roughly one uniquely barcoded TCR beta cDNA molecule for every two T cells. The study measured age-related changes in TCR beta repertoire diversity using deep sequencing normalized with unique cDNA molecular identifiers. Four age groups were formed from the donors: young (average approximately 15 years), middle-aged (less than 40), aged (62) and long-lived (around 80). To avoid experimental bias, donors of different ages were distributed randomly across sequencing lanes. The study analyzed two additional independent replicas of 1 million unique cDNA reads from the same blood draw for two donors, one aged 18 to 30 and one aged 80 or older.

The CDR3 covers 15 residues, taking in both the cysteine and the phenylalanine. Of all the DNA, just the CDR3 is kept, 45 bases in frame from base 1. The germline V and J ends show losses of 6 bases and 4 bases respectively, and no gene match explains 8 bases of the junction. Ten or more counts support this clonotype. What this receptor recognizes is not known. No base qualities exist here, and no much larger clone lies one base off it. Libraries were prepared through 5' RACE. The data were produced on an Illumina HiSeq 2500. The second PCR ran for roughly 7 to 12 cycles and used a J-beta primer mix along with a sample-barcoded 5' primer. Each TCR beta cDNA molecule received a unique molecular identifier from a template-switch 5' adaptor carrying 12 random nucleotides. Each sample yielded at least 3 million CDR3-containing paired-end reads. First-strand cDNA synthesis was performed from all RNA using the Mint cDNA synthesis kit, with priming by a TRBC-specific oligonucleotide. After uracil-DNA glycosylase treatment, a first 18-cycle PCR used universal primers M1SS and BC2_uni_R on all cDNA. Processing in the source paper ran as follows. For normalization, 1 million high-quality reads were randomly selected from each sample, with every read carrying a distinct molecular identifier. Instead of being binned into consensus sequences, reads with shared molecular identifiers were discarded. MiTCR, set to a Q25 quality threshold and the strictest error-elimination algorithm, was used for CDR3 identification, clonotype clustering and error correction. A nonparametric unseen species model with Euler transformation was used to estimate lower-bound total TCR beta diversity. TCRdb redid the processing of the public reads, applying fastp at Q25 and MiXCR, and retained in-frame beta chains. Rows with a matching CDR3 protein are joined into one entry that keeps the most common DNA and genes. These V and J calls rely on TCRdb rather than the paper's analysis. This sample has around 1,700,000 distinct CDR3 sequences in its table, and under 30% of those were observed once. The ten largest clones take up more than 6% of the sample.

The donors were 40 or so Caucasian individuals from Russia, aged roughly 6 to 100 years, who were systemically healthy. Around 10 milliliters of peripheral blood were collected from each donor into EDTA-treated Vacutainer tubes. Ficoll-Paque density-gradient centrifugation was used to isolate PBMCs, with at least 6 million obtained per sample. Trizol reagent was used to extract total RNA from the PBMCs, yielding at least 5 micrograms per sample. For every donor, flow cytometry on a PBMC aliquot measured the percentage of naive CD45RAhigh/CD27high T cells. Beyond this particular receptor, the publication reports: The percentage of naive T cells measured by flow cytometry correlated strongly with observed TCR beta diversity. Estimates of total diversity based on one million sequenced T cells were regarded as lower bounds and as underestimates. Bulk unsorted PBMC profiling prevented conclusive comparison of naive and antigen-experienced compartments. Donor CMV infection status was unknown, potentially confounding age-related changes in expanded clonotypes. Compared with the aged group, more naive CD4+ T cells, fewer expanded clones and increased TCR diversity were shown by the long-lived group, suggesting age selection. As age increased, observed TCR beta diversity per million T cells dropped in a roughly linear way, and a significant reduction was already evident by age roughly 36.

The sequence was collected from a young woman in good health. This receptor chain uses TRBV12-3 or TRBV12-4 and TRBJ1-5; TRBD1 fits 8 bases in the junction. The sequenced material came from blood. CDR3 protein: CASSPGQGGNQPQHF. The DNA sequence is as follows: TGTGCCAGCAGCCCCGGACAGGGAGGAAATCAGCCCCAGCATTTT.